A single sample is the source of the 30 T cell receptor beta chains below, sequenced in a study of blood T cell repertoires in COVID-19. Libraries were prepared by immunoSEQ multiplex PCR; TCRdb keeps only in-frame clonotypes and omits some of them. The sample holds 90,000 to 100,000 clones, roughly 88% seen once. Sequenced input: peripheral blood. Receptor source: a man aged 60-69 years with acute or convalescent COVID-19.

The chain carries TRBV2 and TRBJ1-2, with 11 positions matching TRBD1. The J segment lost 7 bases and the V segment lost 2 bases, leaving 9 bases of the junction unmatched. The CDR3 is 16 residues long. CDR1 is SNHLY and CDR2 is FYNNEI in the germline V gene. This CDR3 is CASSERGQGALGGYTF. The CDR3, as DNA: TGTGCCAGCAGTGAACGAGGACAGGGGGCTCTCGGTGGCTACACCTTC.

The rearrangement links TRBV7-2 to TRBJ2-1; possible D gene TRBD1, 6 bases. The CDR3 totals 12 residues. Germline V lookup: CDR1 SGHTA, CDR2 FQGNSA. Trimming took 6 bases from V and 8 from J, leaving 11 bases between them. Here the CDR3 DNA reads TGTGCCAGCAGTACTCAGGGGTATGAGCAGTTCTTC. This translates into CASSTQGYEQFF.

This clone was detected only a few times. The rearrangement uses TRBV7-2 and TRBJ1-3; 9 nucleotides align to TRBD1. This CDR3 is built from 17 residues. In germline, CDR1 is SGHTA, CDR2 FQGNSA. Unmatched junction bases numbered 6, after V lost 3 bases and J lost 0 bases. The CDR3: CASSLGGQGVSGNTIYF. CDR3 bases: TGTGCCAGCAGCTTGGGGGGACAGGGTGTCTCTGGAAACACCATATATTTT.

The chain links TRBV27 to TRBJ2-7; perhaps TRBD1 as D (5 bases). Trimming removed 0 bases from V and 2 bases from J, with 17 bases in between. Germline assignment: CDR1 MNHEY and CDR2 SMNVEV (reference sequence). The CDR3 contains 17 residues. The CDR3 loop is CASSLSSRRVVTYEQYF. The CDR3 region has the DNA TGTGCCAGCAGTTTATCGAGTCGCAGGGTCGTAACCTACGAGCAGTACTTC.

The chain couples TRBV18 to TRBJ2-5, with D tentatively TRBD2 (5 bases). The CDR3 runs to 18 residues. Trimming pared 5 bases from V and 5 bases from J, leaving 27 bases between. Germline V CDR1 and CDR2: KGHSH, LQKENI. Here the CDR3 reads CASSVTTVAGGLMETQYF. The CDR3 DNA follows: TGTGCCAGCTCAGTCACCACAGTGGCAGGAGGCCTGATGGAGACCCAGTACTTC.

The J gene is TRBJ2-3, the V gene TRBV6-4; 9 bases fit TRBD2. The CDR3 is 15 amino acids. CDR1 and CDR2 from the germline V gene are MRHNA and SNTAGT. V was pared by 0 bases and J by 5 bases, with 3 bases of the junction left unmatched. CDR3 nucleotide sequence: TGTGCCAGCAGTGACTCGCGGGGGGGCAAAGATACGCAGTATTTT. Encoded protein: CASSDSRGGKDTQYF.

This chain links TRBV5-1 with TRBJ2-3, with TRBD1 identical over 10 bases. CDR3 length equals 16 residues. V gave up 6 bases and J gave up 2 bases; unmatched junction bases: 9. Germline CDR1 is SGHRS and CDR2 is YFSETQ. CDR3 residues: CASISETGGPTDTQYF. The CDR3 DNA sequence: TGCGCCAGCATCTCCGAGACAGGGGGCCCCACAGATACGCAGTATTTT. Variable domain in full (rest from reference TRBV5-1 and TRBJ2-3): KAGVTQTPRYLIKTRGQQVTLSCSPISGHRSVSWYQQTPGQGLQFLFEYFSETQRNKGNFPGRFSGRQFSNSRSEMNVSTLELGDSALYLCASISETGGPTDTQYFGPGTRLTVL.

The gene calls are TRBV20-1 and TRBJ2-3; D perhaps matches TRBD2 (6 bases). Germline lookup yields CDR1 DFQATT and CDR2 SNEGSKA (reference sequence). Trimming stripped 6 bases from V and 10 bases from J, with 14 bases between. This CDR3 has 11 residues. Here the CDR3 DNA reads TGCAGTGCCCCGATTTGGGGGGCGCAGTATTTT. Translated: CSAPIWGAQYF.

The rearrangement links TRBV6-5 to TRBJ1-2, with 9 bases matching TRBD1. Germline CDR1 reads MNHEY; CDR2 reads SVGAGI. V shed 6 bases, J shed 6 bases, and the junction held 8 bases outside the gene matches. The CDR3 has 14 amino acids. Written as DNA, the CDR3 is TGTGCCAGCAGGGAGGGGGGACAGGGCCATGGCTACACCTTC. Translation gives CASREGGQGHGYTF.

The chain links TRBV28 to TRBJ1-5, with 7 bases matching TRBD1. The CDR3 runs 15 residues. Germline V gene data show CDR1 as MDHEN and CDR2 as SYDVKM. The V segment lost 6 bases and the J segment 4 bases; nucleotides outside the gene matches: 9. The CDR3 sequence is CASRWGQSGNQPQHF. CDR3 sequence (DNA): TGTGCCAGCAGATGGGGACAGTCTGGGAATCAGCCCCAGCATTTT. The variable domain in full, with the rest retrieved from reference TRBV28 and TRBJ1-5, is DVKVTQSSRYLVKRTGEKVFLECVQDMDHENMFWYRQDPGLGLRLIYFSYDVKMKEKGDIPEGYSVSREKKERFSLILESASTNQTSMYLCASRWGQSGNQPQHFGDGTRLSIL.

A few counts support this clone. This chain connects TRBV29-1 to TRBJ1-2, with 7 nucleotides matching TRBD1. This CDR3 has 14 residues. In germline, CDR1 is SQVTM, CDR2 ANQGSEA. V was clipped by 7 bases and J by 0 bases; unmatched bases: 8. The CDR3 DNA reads TGCAGCGCAAAAACCGGGACAGCTAACTATGGCTACACCTTC. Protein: CSAKTGTANYGYTF.

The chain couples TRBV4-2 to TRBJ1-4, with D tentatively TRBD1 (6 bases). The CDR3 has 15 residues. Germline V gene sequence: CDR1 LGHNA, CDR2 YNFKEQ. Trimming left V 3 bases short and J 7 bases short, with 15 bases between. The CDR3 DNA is TGTGCCAGCAGCCATCCAGGGGTGGGGTTTGAAAAACTGTTTTTT. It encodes CASSHPGVGFEKLFF.

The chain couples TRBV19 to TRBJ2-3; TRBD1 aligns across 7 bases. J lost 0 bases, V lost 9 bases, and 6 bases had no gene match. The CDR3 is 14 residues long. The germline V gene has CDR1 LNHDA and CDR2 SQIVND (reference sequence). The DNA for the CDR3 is TGTGCCAGCCGGGACAGCCTTAGCACAGATACGCAGTATTTT. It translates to CASRDSLSTDTQYF.

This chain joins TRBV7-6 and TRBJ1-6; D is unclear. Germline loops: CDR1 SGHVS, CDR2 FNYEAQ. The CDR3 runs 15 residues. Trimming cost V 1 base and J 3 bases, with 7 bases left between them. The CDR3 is CASSLGESYNSPLHF. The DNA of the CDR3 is TGTGCCAGCAGCTTAGGCGAAAGCTATAATTCACCCCTCCACTTT.

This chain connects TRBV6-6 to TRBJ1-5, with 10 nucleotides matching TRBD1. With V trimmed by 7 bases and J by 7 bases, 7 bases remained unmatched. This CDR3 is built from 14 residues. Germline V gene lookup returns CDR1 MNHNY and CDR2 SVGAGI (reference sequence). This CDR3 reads CASMGTGVGQPQHF. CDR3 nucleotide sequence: TGTGCCAGCATGGGGACAGGGGTCGGCCAGCCCCAGCATTTT.

CDR3 bases: TGTGCCAGCAGCCAAGGCCGGACTAGCGGGGGTGGCTATGAGCAGTTCTTC. Amino acid sequence: CASSQGRTSGGGYEQFF. The V and J genes are TRBV3-1 (or the pseudogene TRBV3-2) and TRBJ2-1; TRBD2 agrees at 13 bases. V lost 1 base to trimming and J lost 8 bases; unmatched junction nucleotides: 8. This CDR3 is built from 17 residues. CDR1 is LGHDT, CDR2 YNNKEL, per germline (reference sequence).

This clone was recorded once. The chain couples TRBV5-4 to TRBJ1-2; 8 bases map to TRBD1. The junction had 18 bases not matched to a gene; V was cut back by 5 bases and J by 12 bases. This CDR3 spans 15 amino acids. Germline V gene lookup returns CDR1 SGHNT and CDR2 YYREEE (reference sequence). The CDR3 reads CASRQQKTGGSRDTF. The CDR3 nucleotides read TGTGCCAGCAGACAACAAAAAACAGGGGGTTCTCGGGACACCTTC.

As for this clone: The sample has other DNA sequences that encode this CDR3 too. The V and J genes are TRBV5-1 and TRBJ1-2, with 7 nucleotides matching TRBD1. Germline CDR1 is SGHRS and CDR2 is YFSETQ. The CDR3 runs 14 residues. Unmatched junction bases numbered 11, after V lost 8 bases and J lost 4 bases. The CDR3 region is CASTPGQRSYGYTF. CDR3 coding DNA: TGCGCCAGTACTCCGGGACAGCGAAGCTATGGCTACACCTTC.

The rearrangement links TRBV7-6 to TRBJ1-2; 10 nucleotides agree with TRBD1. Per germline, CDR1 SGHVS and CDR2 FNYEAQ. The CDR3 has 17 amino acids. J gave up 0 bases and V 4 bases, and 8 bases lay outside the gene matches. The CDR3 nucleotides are TGTGCCAGCAGCTGCCGACAGGGGGCCCTTACTAACTATGGCTACACCTTC. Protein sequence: CASSCRQGALTNYGYTF.

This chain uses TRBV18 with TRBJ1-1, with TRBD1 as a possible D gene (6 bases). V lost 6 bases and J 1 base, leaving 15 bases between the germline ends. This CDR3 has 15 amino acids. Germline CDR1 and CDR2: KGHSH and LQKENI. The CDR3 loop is CASSLRTGSNTEAFF. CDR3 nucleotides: TGTGCCAGCTCCCTACGAACAGGGTCGAACACTGAAGCTTTCTTT.

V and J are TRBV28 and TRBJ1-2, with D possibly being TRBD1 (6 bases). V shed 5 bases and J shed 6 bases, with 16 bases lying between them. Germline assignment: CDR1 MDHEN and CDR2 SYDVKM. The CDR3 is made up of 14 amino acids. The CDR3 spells CASSPNRESHGYTF. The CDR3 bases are TGTGCCAGCAGTCCCAACAGGGAGTCGCATGGCTACACCTTC.

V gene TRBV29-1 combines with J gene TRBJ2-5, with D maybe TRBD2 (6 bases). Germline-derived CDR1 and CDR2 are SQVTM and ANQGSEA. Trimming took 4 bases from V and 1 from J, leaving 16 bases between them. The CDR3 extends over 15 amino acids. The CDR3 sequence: CSVGRRDSSQETQYF. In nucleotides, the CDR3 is TGCAGCGTTGGAAGGAGGGATTCGTCCCAAGAGACCCAGTACTTC.

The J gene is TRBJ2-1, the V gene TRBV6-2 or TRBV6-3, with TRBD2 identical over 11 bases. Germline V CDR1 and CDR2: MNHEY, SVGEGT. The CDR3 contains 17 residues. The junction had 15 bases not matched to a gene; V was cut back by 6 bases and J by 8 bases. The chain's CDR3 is CASSPFIAGGLRDEQFF. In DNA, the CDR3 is TGTGCCAGCAGCCCTTTTATAGCGGGGGGGCTTAGAGATGAGCAGTTCTTC.

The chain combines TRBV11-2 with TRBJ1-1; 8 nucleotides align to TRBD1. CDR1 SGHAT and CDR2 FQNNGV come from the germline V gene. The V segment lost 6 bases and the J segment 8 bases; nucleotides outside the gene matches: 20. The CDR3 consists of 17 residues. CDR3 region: CASRPGGRGPGRAEAFF. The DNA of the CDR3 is TGTGCCAGCAGACCCGGGGGCAGGGGGCCAGGAAGAGCGGAAGCTTTCTTT.

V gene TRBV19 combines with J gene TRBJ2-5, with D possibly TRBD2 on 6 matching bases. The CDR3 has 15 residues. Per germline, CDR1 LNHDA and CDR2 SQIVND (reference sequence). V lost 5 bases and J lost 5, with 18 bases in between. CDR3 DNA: TGTGCCAGTAGTTTGCCCGTCGGGGGAAGGGAGACCCAGTACTTC. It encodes CASSLPVGGRETQYF.

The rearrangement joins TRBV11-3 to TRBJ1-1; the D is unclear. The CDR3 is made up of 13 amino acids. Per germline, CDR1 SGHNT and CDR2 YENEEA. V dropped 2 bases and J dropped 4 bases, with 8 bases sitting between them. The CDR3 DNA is TGTGCCAGCAGCTTAATAGAGGGCACTGAAGCTTTCTTT. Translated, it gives CASSLIEGTEAFF. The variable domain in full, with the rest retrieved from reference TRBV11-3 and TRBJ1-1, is EAGVVQSPRYKIIEKKQPVAFWCNPISGHNTLYWYLQNLGQGPELLIRYENEEAVDDSQLPKDRFSAERLKGVDSTLKIQPAELGDSAVYLCASSLIEGTEAFFGQGTRLTVV.

In DNA, the CDR3 is TGTGCCAGCAGTTGGACGGACACTGAAGAAGCTTTCTTT. Translation gives CASSWTDTEEAFF. The chain carries TRBV7-9 and TRBJ1-1; possibly TRBD1 for D (5 bases). Germline V CDR1 and CDR2: SEHNR, FQNEAQ (reference sequence). The CDR3 totals 13 residues. V lost 6 bases, J lost 8 bases, and 16 bases lay in between.

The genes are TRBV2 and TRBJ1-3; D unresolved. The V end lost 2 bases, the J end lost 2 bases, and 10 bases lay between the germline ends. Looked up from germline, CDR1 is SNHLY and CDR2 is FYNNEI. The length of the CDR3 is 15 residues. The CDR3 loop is CASSEWGATGNTIYF. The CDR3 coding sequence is TGTGCCAGCAGTGAATGGGGAGCTACTGGAAACACCATATATTTT.

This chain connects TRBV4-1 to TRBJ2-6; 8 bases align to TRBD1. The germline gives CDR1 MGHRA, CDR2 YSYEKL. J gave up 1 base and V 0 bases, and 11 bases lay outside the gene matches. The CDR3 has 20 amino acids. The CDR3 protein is CASSQDSRGQVPSGANVLTF. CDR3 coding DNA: TGCGCCAGCAGCCAAGATAGTCGGGGACAGGTTCCTTCTGGGGCCAACGTCCTGACTTTC.

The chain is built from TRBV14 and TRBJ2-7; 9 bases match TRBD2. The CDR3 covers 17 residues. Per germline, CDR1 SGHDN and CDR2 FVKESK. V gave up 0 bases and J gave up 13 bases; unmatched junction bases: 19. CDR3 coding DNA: TGTGCCAGCAGCCAAGAGTATCTAGCGGGGAGCCTCGCGGTGCATTACTTC. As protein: CASSQEYLAGSLAVHYF.